The 2 T cell receptor beta chains below were found in one sample sequenced in a study of cytomegalovirus exposure and HLA in healthy donors. Researchers ran the PCR with 60 Vbeta and 13 Jbeta primers. Sequencing was performed with immunoSEQ multiplex PCR; in TCRdb, only in-frame clones are kept and a portion is missing. The sample records about 120,000 clones, 8.5% to 10% being singletons. Input material: PBMCs. The receptors shown here come from a man between 25 and 39 years old in good health and CMV-seronegative.

This clone was found a few times. The V gene is TRBV5-1, the J gene TRBJ2-7; 15 bases align to TRBD2. The CDR3 is 15 residues long. V shed 8 bases and J 6 bases; nucleotides not matched to a gene: 9. Germline V lookup: CDR1 SGHRS, CDR2 YFSETQ. The CDR3 coding sequence is TGCGCCAGTAACGGACTAGCGGGAGGGCCAGTCGAGCAGTACTTC. This sequence encodes CASNGLAGGPVEQYF.

The J gene is TRBJ1-2, the V gene TRBV4-1; maybe TRBD1 (6 bases). Germline CDR1 is MGHRA and CDR2 is YSYEKL. The CDR3 is 15 residues long. Trimming left V 1 base short and J 4 bases short, with 13 bases between. The CDR3 nucleotides read TGCGCCAGCAGCCAAGGAACAGGGATTTCCTATGGCTACACCTTC. Translated, it gives CASSQGTGISYGYTF.